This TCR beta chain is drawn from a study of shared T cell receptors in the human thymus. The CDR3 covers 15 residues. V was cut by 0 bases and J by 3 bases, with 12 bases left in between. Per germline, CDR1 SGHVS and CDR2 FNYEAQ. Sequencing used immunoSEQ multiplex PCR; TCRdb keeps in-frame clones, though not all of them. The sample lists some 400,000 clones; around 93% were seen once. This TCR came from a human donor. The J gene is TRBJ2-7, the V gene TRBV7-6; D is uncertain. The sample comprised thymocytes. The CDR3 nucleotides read TGTGCCAGCAGCTTAGCACAAAAAACCTACTACGAGCAGTACTTC. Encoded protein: CASSLAQKTYYEQYF.